Each of the 11 T cell receptor beta chains below was sequenced from the same sample in a study of CD8+ T cells in alopecia areata. TCR sequencing used cDNA made by reverse transcription of extracted RNA. The repertoire was sequenced with immunoSEQ multiplex PCR; TCRdb's copy has only in-frame clones and lacks some. The sample yields 150,000 to 200,000 clones, about 66% seen once. The sequencing used CD8+ T cells sorted from blood, collected at week 0. Every receptor here comes from a human donor with alopecia areata.

The chain has TRBV5-1 and TRBJ1-1; the D is unclear. V lost 4 bases and J lost 5, with 18 bases in between. The CDR3 is 15 residues long. Germline V gene lookup returns CDR1 SGHRS and CDR2 YFSETQ. Written as DNA, the CDR3 is TGCGCCAGCAGCGGGGAGGAGGTCGTGAGGACTGAAGCTTTCTTT. Its protein product is CASSGEEVVRTEAFF.

V gene TRBV4-1 combines with J gene TRBJ1-2; no clear D. CDR3 length: 15 amino acids. Trimming stripped 3 bases from V and 1 base from J, with 12 bases between. Germline lookup yields CDR1 MGHRA and CDR2 YSYEKL. CDR3 protein: CASSHRGGGNYGYTF. In DNA form, the CDR3 reads TGCGCCAGCAGCCACCGGGGAGGAGGTAACTATGGCTACACCTTC.

This chain links TRBV19 with TRBJ2-1; 7 nucleotides match TRBD2. The CDR3 extends over 14 amino acids. Trimming cost V 1 base and J 10 bases; bases outside gene matches: 7. Germline CDR1 reads LNHDA; CDR2 reads SQIVND (reference sequence). The CDR3 DNA is TGTGCCAGTAGTATAGTTGCGGGGGTTAGGGAGCAGTTCTTC. This sequence encodes CASSIVAGVREQFF.

In DNA form, the CDR3 reads TGCGCCAGCAGCCAAGCTGTAGGCCCTCTGCACGAGCAGTACTTC. This encodes CASSQAVGPLHEQYF. V and J are TRBV4-1 and TRBJ2-7; D call uncertain. Trimming removed 1 base at V and 5 bases at J, with 15 bases between. This CDR3 has 15 residues. Germline loops: CDR1 MGHRA, CDR2 YSYEKL.

The CDR3 is CASSFETDTQYF. CDR3 nucleotide sequence: TGCGCCAGCAGCTTTGAGACAGATACGCAGTATTTT. The rearrangement joins TRBV5-1 to TRBJ2-3; D unclear. The CDR3 spans 12 residues. Trimming removed 2 bases at V and 3 bases at J, with 4 bases between. Germline CDR1 is SGHRS and CDR2 is YFSETQ.

This chain connects TRBV13 to TRBJ2-1, with a tentative D call TRBD2 (6 bases). V was shortened by 0 bases and J by 7 bases, with 10 bases between the two germline ends. The CDR3 consists of 14 residues. CDR1 is PRHDT, CDR2 FYEKMQ, per germline (reference sequence). The CDR3 DNA reads as TGTGCCAGCAGCTTAGGCGGGGGAAGGAATGAGCAGTTCTTC. This encodes CASSLGGGRNEQFF.

The V and J genes are TRBV28 and TRBJ1-3; D is possibly TRBD1 (5 bases). Germline V gene sequence: CDR1 MDHEN, CDR2 SYDVKM. The CDR3 contains 14 residues. Trimming cost V 6 bases and J 2 bases, with 11 bases left between them. The CDR3 protein is CASSPGMAGNTIYF. The CDR3 DNA follows: TGTGCCAGCAGCCCAGGGATGGCTGGAAACACCATATATTTT.

Regarding this clone: Its ends do not fully match the called genes, so a read error is possible. The CDR3 region is CASRLDGTRAF. In nucleotides, the CDR3 is TGCGCCAGCAGATTGGATGGGACCAGGGCCTTC. The chain combines TRBV5-1 with TRBJ1-2; TRBD1 might be the D (5 bases). Germline values: CDR1 SGHRS, CDR2 YFSETQ. CDR3 length: 11 amino acids. The entire variable domain, with the rest obtained from reference TRBV5-1 and TRBJ1-2, is as follows: KAGVTQTPRYLIKTRGQQVTLSCSPISGHRSVSWYQQTPGQGLQFLFEYFSETQRNKGNFPGRFSGRQFSNSRSEMNVSTLELGDSALYLCASRLDGTRAFGSGTRLTVV.

This clone is a singleton in its sample. The V and J genes are TRBV4-1 and TRBJ1-2; D is undetermined. Looked up from germline, CDR1 is MGHRA and CDR2 is YSYEKL. V was clipped by 0 bases and J by 4 bases, with 6 bases between them. This CDR3 has 13 residues. Here the CDR3 reads CASSQDTVYGYTF. The CDR3 region has the DNA TGCGCCAGCAGCCAAGACACGGTCTATGGCTACACCTTC.

V usage is TRBV15 and J usage is TRBJ1-4; D perhaps matches TRBD1 (6 bases). The CDR3 runs 15 residues. Germline V gene data show CDR1 as LNHNV and CDR2 as YYDKDF (reference sequence). V was shortened by 5 bases and J by 0 bases, with 10 bases between the two germline ends. The CDR3 DNA sequence: TGTGCCACCAGCCCAGGGGTCTCAACTAATGAAAAACTGTTTTTT. This sequence encodes CATSPGVSTNEKLFF. The entire variable domain, with the rest obtained from reference TRBV15 and TRBJ1-4, is as follows: DAMVIQNPRYQVTQFGKPVTLSCSQTLNHNVMYWYQQKSSQAPKLLFHYYDKDFNNEADTPDNFQSRRPNTSFCFLDIRSPGLGDTAMYLCATSPGVSTNEKLFFGSGTQLSVL.

The V call is TRBV5-6, the J call TRBJ1-1; a weak D match, TRBD1 (5 bases). Germline V gene sequence: CDR1 SGHDT, CDR2 YYEEEE. Between the trimmed V and J ends, which lost 6 bases and 1 base, there was a span of 16 bases. This CDR3 contains 15 residues. The CDR3 DNA sequence: TGTGCCAGCATTTGGGCAGGGAAAGCGAACACTGAAGCTTTCTTT. Protein sequence: CASIWAGKANTEAFF.